The entry below describes one T cell receptor beta chain. Its antigen is unknown. In germline, CDR1 is MNHEY, CDR2 SVGEGT. The CDR3 loop spans 16 amino acids. V lost 6 bases and J lost 3; bases outside the gene matches: 13. From the 5' RACE reads, TCRdb called clonotypes with MiXCR, one entry per CDR3 protein. The table lists 400,000 to 550,000 distinct CDR3 sequences, 22% of them singletons. The record originates from a study of identical twins. Study-wide results and caveats: Out-of-frame beta sequences exhibited a weaker degree of excess twin sharing.

These sequences were also reported in another study, on T cells expressing NK-cell markers.

This chain connects TRBV6-2 or TRBV6-3 to TRBJ2-7, with 8 bases aligning to TRBD1. Sequenced input: CD4+ T cells sorted from blood. The receptor was derived from a young woman in good health. The CDR3 here is CASRIATGDFFYEQYF. As DNA, the CDR3 is TGTGCCAGCAGGATCGCGACAGGGGATTTTTTCTACGAGCAGTACTTC.